The text below deals with one T cell receptor beta chain. The data stem from a study of blood T cell repertoires in COVID-19. Study-wide context: T cells, B-cell-depleted T cells, or PBMCs provided the cDNA or gDNA that served as material.

The data were produced by immunoSEQ multiplex PCR, yet TCRdb's version contains in-frame clones alone and is incomplete. Of under 250,000 clones listed, around 84% are singletons. The V segment lost 3 bases and the J segment 3 bases; nucleotides outside the gene matches: 4. Germline loops: CDR1 MNHNS, CDR2 SASEGT. The CDR3 is made up of 15 amino acids. Sequencing was done on a sample of peripheral blood. This chain links TRBV6-1 with TRBJ2-2, with 7 bases identical to TRBD1. This TCR came from a woman aged 40 to 49 who had recovered from COVID-19. DNA for the CDR3: TGTGCCAGCAGTGACGCGACAGGGTACACCGGGGAGCTGTTTTTT. This gives the protein CASSDATGYTGELFF.